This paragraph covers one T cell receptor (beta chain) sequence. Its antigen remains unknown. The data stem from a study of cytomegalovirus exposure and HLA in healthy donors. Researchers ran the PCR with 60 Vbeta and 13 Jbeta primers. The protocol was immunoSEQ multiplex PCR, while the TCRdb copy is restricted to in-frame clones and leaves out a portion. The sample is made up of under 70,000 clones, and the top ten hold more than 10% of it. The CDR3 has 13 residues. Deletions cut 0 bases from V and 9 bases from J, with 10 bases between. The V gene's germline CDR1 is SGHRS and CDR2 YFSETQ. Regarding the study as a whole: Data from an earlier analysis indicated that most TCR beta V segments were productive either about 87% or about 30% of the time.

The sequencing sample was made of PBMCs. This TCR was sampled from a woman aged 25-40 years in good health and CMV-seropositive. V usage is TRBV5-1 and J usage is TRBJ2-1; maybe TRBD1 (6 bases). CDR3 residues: CASSLDRGTEQFF. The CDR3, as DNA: TGCGCCAGCAGCTTGGATAGGGGGACTGAGCAGTTCTTC.